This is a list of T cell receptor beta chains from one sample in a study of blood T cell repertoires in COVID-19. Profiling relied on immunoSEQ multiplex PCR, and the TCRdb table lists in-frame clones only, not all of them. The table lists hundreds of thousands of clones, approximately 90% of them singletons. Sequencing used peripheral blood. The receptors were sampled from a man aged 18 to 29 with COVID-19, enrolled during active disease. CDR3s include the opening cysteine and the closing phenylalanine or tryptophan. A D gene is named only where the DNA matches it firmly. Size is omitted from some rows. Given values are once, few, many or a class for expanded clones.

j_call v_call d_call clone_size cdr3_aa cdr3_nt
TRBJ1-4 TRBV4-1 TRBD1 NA CASSQGGTGGRTNEKLFF TGCGCCAGCAGCCAAGGCGGGACAGGGGGCCGGACTAATGAAAAACTGTTTTTT
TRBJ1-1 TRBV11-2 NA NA CASSPQGNTEAFF TGTGCCAGCAGCCCTCAGGGAAACACTGAAGCTTTCTTT
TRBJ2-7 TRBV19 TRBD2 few CASRGLAGNEQYF TGTGCCAGTAGAGGACTAGCGGGGAACGAGCAGTACTTC
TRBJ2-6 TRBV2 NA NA CASKPGANVLTF TGTGCCAGCAAGCCTGGGGCCAACGTCCTGACTTTC
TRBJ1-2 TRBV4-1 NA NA CASSQDPAGMDYGYTF TGCGCCAGCAGCCAAGATCCGGCAGGGATGGACTATGGCTACACCTTC
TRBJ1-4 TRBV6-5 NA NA CASLPGGGHEKLFF TGTGCCAGCTTACCCGGGGGAGGACATGAAAAACTGTTTTTT
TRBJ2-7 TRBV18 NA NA CASSPRLDRAYEQYF TGTGCCAGCTCACCCCGACTAGACAGGGCCTACGAGCAGTACTTC
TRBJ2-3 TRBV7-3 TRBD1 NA CASSRTGQGSTDTQYF TGTGCCAGCAGCCGGACCGGACAGGGCAGCACAGATACGCAGTATTTT
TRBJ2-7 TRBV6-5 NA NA CASRGRAPIKEQYF TGTGCCAGCAGAGGCAGGGCCCCGATTAAGGAGCAGTACTTC
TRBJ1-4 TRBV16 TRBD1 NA CASSLTGVNEKLFF TGTGCCAGCAGCCTGACAGGGGTGAATGAAAAACTGTTTTTT
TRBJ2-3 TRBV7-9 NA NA CASSLMAGRTDTQYF TGTGCCAGCAGCTTAATGGCAGGGCGCACAGATACGCAGTATTTT
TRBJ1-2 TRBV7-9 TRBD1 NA CASRGGGDYGYTF TGTGCCAGCAGAGGAGGGGGCGACTATGGCTACACCTTC
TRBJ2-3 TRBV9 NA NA CASSPPSDTQYF TGTGCCAGCAGCCCCCCCTCCGATACGCAGTATTTT
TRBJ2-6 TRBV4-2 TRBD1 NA CASSATGAGANVLTF TGTGCCAGCAGCGCGACAGGGGCGGGGGCCAACGTCCTGACTTTC
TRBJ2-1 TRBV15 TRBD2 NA CATRGAGGNEQFF TGTGCCACCAGAGGAGCGGGGGGCAATGAGCAGTTCTTC
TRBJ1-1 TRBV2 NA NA CASGQSNTEAFF TGTGCCAGCGGCCAATCGAACACTGAAGCTTTCTTT
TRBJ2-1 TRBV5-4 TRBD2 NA CASSFRGGRGEQFF TGTGCCAGCAGCTTCCGGGGGGGCCGAGGTGAGCAGTTCTTC
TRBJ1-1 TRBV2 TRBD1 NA CARRTGFGEAFF TGTGCCAGGAGGACAGGGTTTGGTGAAGCTTTCTTT